The 32 T cell receptor beta chains listed next were all sequenced from one sample in a study of blood T cells in healthy people across ages. For the second PCR, which ran for about 6 to 11 cycles, a sample-barcoded 5' primer and a J-beta primer mix were used. TCRdb ran MiXCR on the 5' RACE reads and lists one entry per CDR3 protein. The sample has about 640,000 distinct CDR3 sequences; around 43% are singletons. The sample comprised blood. These receptors were obtained from a man at least 80 years old in good health.

This clonotype occurred a few times. This chain links TRBV20-1 with TRBJ2-1; TRBD2 might be the D (5 bases). Near its end, the DNA agrees better with TRBJ2-7, so the J call may be wrong. The CDR3 contains 16 residues. Germline CDR1 and CDR2: DFQATT and SNEGSKA (reference sequence). In DNA, the CDR3 is TGCAGTGCTAGAGATAAGCTTCAGCGAGGGTACAATGAGCAGTACTTC. Protein product: CSARDKLQRGYNEQYF.

The chain employs TRBV5-1 and TRBJ2-1; no clear D gene. Germline V gene lookup returns CDR1 SGHRS and CDR2 YFSETQ. Trimming stripped 2 bases from V and 1 base from J, with 7 bases between. The CDR3 loop spans 14 amino acids. The CDR3 DNA reads as TGCGCCAGCAGCTTCCAGCAATCCTACAATGAGCAGTTCTTC. Translating it yields CASSFQQSYNEQFF.

A note on this clonotype: A junction boundary mismatches the germline segment, possibly from a read error. The chain is built from TRBV7-9 and TRBJ2-7; no clear D. The DNA matches TRBJ2-5 better at its end, which makes the J call doubtful. This CDR3 contains 13 residues. Germline V CDR1 and CDR2: SEHNR, FQNEAQ (reference sequence). The CDR3 sequence: CASNLGSPETQYF. Written as DNA, the CDR3 is TGTGCCAGCAACTTAGGTAGTCCGGAGACCCAGTACTTC.

This chain uses TRBV20-1 with TRBJ2-7, with D hard to call. This CDR3 is 14 amino acids long. Germline lookup yields CDR1 DFQATT and CDR2 SNEGSKA (reference sequence). The V end was cut by 4 bases, the J end by 7 bases, with 20 bases between. The CDR3 DNA follows: TGCAGTGCTATTACAGAGACCTTCTACAATGAGCAGTACTTC. It yields the protein CSAITETFYNEQYF.

The table lists this clonotype with a few counts. The rearrangement links TRBV20-1 to TRBJ2-7, with D possibly matching TRBD2 (6 bases). Trimming cost V 3 bases and J 2 bases, with 20 bases left between them. Germline-derived CDR1 and CDR2 are DFQATT and SNEGSKA (reference sequence). The CDR3 loop spans 16 amino acids. The CDR3 DNA sequence: TGCAGTGCTAGGGCCCAGGAGGGCGGGGCCCCCTACGAGCAGTACTTC. This translates into CSARAQEGGAPYEQYF.

The rearrangement uses TRBV7-9 and TRBJ2-5; TRBD2 might be the D (5 bases). The V end lost 5 bases, the J end lost 2 bases, and 18 bases lay between the germline ends. Germline V lookup: CDR1 SEHNR, CDR2 FQNEAQ (reference sequence). This CDR3 has 16 residues. CDR3 nucleotide sequence: TGTGCCAGCAGCCTCCCTAAGCGGTCCCCACAAGAGACCCAGTACTTC. Translation: CASSLPKRSPQETQYF.

This clonotype came up a few times. The chain has TRBV3-1 and TRBJ2-7, with 10 nucleotides matching TRBD2. The CDR3 is made up of 15 amino acids. Per the germline V gene, CDR1 is LGHDT and CDR2 is YNNKEL (reference sequence). V dropped 5 bases and J dropped 6; count of bases not matched to a gene: 10. CDR3 in amino acids: CASSGTLAGAGEQYF. In nucleotides, the CDR3 is TGTGCCAGCAGCGGAACGCTAGCGGGGGCCGGCGAGCAGTACTTC.

Turning to this clonotype: This clone may be a read error of a much larger clone one base away. The rearrangement uses TRBV29-1 and TRBJ2-1; possible D gene TRBD1, 6 bases. Germline CDR1 SQVTM, CDR2 ANQGSEA. The CDR3 spans 14 residues. Trimming took off 8 bases at V and 7 bases at J, with 21 bases between the two ends. The CDR3 protein is CSLSPMGTWNEQFF. For the CDR3, the DNA is TGCAGCCTATCCCCCATGGGGACATGGAATGAGCAGTTCTTC.

This clonotype occurred once. The rearrangement joins TRBV6-1 to TRBJ1-2; tentatively, D is TRBD1 (5 bases). The CDR3 loop spans 13 amino acids. Trimming left V 3 bases short and J 3 bases short, with 8 bases between. Germline CDR1 MNHNS, CDR2 SASEGT. The CDR3 here is CASSDTGYYGYTF. CDR3 bases: TGTGCCAGCAGTGACACAGGCTACTATGGCTACACCTTC.

The V call is TRBV10-3, the J call TRBJ2-3; D gene ambiguous. The CDR3 has 16 amino acids. The germline V gene has CDR1 ENHRY and CDR2 SYGVKD. The V gene lost 2 bases and the J gene lost 1 base, with 13 bases spanning the gap. CDR3 nucleotide sequence: TGTGCCATCAGTGAGGAAAACGGCCGCGGCACAGATACGCAGTATTTT. It codes for CAISEENGRGTDTQYF.

The chain is built from TRBV6-2 or TRBV6-3 and TRBJ1-2; 9 positions agree with TRBD1. The CDR3 is 15 amino acids. Germline trimming cut 4 bases from V and 1 base from J; bases unmatched to any gene: 4. The germline gives CDR1 MNHEY, CDR2 SVGEGT. CDR3 nucleotide sequence: TGTGCCAGCAGTTGGACAGGGGCTGTTAACTATGGCTACACCTTC. Amino acid sequence: CASSWTGAVNYGYTF.

This clonotype was counted once. The J gene is TRBJ1-2, the V gene TRBV6-1; D is unclear. The CDR3 sequence is 13 residues long. V was cut by 2 bases and J by 2 bases, with 6 bases left in between. Germline V CDR1 and CDR2: MNHNS, SASEGT. Here the CDR3 DNA reads TGTGCCAGCAGTGAACCGGAAAACTATGGCTACACCTTC. It codes for CASSEPENYGYTF.

The chain has TRBV14 and TRBJ2-1, with no clear D. CDR3 length: 16 residues. Germline values: CDR1 SGHDN, CDR2 FVKESK. Trimming left V 0 bases short and J 5 bases short, with 14 bases between. The CDR3 DNA follows: TGTGCCAGCAGCCAAGACCCAGCGAGAGGCCACAATGAGCAGTTCTTC. Protein: CASSQDPARGHNEQFF.

Note on this clonotype: This may be a read error: a much more frequent sequence differs by one nucleotide. CDR3 sequence reads: CASSSQSGTEYNERFF. CDR3 bases: TGTGCCAGCAGCTCACAGAGCGGGACTGAGTACAATGAGCGGTTCTTC. The chain recombines TRBV9 with TRBJ2-1, with 7 bases aligning to TRBD2. CDR1 SGDLS and CDR2 YYNGEE come from the germline V gene. The CDR3 has 16 amino acids. Together with reference TRBV9 and TRBJ2-1, the CDR3 gives the full variable domain: DSGVTQTPKHLITATGQRVTLRCSPRSGDLSVYWYQQSLDQGLQFLIQYYNGEERAKGNILERFSAQQFPDLHSELNLSSLELGDSALYFCASSSQSGTEYNERFFGPGTRLTVL.

The CDR3 bases are TGCGCCAGCAGCCCGCTTTTACCCGACAGTGCCGCGGGGGCCCAGTACTTC. Translation: CASSPLLPDSAAGAQYF. The V gene is TRBV4-1, the J gene TRBJ2-5; TRBD2 matches at 7 bases. The germline CDR1 and CDR2 sequences are MGHRA and YSYEKL. This CDR3 has 17 residues. V shed 4 bases, J shed 9 bases, and the junction held 20 bases outside the gene matches.

There are many counts of this clonotype. V and J are TRBV12-5 and TRBJ2-7, with D perhaps TRBD2 (5 bases). V shed 5 bases and J shed 6 bases, with 14 bases lying between them. The CDR3 runs 13 residues. Per germline, CDR1 LGHNT and CDR2 FRNRAP. The CDR3 DNA follows: TGTGCTAGTGGTCCGCCCGGGGAAGGCGAGCAGTACTTC. As protein: CASGPPGEGEQYF.

This chain uses TRBV6-1 with TRBJ2-7; 13 bases are a match to TRBD2. Germline-derived CDR1 and CDR2 are MNHNS and SASEGT. Trimming removed 3 bases from V and 5 bases from J; junction bases left unmatched: 10. The CDR3 runs to 17 residues. Written as DNA, the CDR3 is TGTGCCAGCAGTGACCGGACTAGCGGGAGAAGAAGAGACGAGCAGTACTTC. Protein: CASSDRTSGRRRDEQYF.

The chain links TRBV5-1 to TRBJ2-2; 9 bases align to TRBD1. Germline V CDR1 and CDR2: SGHRS, YFSETQ. The CDR3 extends over 15 amino acids. Trimming cost V 4 bases and J 3 bases; bases outside gene matches: 4. CDR3 sequence (DNA): TGCGCCAGCAGCCCGGGACAGGGTGACACCGGGGAGCTGTTTTTT. The encoded protein is CASSPGQGDTGELFF.

V is TRBV7-6 and J is TRBJ1-1, with D hard to call. Trimming took 6 bases from V and 13 from J, leaving 24 bases between them. Germline-derived CDR1 and CDR2 are SGHVS and FNYEAQ. The CDR3 spans 14 residues. CDR3 sequence reads: CASSADPQKTDIFF. As DNA, the CDR3 is TGTGCCAGCAGTGCAGACCCCCAGAAAACAGACATTTTCTTT.

This chain joins TRBV7-9 and TRBJ1-5; 9 bases match TRBD1. Germline CDR1 SEHNR, CDR2 FQNEAQ (reference sequence). Losses at the gene ends were 4 bases for V and 6 bases for J; bases not matched to a gene: 16. This CDR3 comprises 18 residues. This CDR3 reads CASSSGDRVSPLIQPQHF. DNA of the CDR3: TGTGCCAGCAGCTCGGGGGACAGGGTCAGTCCACTTATTCAGCCCCAGCATTTT.

In this sample, this clonotype turned up a few times. The chain joins TRBV2 to TRBJ2-7, with D hard to call. Trimming cost V 1 base and J 2 bases, with 6 bases left between them. The CDR3 sequence is 13 residues long. Looked up from germline, CDR1 is SNHLY and CDR2 is FYNNEI. This CDR3 reads CASSEGTTYEQYF. CDR3 sequence (DNA): TGTGCCAGCAGTGAAGGGACGACCTACGAGCAGTACTTC.

V gene TRBV5-1 combines with J gene TRBJ1-2, with D tentatively TRBD1 (5 bases). The V gene's germline CDR1 is SGHRS and CDR2 YFSETQ. The CDR3 runs to 14 residues. The germline V and J ends were trimmed by 2 bases and 3 bases, with 11 bases remaining between them. CDR3 loop: CASSFSEQDYGYTF. CDR3 sequence (DNA): TGCGCCAGCAGCTTCTCAGAACAGGACTATGGCTACACCTTC.

Written as DNA, the CDR3 is TGCGCCAGCAGCTTGGGCAGGTCCGATGAGCAGTTCTTC. This encodes CASSLGRSDEQFF. The V and J genes are TRBV5-1 and TRBJ2-1; no definite D call. The CDR3 length is 13 residues. The V gene's germline CDR1 is SGHRS and CDR2 YFSETQ. The germline V and J ends were trimmed by 0 bases and 8 bases, with 9 bases remaining between them.

This clonotype occurred a few times. The chain joins TRBV24-1 to TRBJ2-7, with 9 bases identical to TRBD1. The length of the CDR3 is 13 residues. Germline CDR1 is KGHDR and CDR2 is SFDVKD. V was pared by 9 bases and J by 4 bases, with 6 bases of the junction left unmatched. The CDR3: CATGTGNVYEQYF. The CDR3 DNA follows: TGTGCCACCGGGACAGGGAATGTATACGAGCAGTACTTC.

The V and J genes are TRBV20-1 and TRBJ2-1; perhaps TRBD2 as D (6 bases). Trimming shortened V by 6 bases and J by 10 bases, and 25 bases separated the two germline ends. The CDR3 is 15 amino acids. CDR1 is DFQATT, CDR2 SNEGSKA, per germline (reference sequence). CDR3 in DNA: TGCAGTGCCCCCAACGGGGCGGGGCTCTCCTACGAGCAGTTCTTC. Its translation is CSAPNGAGLSYEQFF.

As concerns this clonotype: A read error may explain this, as a much larger clone is one base away. The chain combines TRBV14 with TRBJ2-5; unclear D gene. The V gene lost 7 bases and the J gene lost 11 bases, with 20 bases spanning the gap. The CDR3 sequence is 13 residues long. The germline V gene encodes CDR1 SGHDN and CDR2 FVKESK. CDR3 sequence: CASTGPNHNEQYF. As DNA, the CDR3 is TGTGCCAGCACCGGCCCCAACCACAATGAGCAGTACTTC.

The genes are TRBV30 and TRBJ2-1; 7 bases are shared with TRBD1. The CDR3 contains 16 residues. Germline lookup yields CDR1 GTSNPN and CDR2 SVGIG (reference sequence). Unmatched junction bases numbered 15, after V lost 5 bases and J lost 5 bases. This CDR3 reads CAWGVASGTVNNEQFF. CDR3 DNA sequence: TGTGCCTGGGGCGTCGCTTCCGGGACAGTTAACAATGAGCAGTTCTTC.

This clonotype occurred many times. This chain links TRBV14 with TRBJ2-1, with 9 bases aligning to TRBD1. Germline CDR1 SGHDN, CDR2 FVKESK. The CDR3 length is 17 residues. V lost 4 bases to trimming and J lost 1 base; unmatched junction nucleotides: 8. For the CDR3, the DNA is TGTGCCAGCAGCCTCGGACAGGGGACTCCATCCTACAATGAGCAGTTCTTC. Its protein is CASSLGQGTPSYNEQFF. Filled out from reference TRBV14 and TRBJ2-1, the complete variable domain reads EAGVTQFPSHSVIEKGQTVTLRCDPISGHDNLYWYRRVMGKEIKFLLHFVKESKQDESGMPNNRFLAERTGGTYSTLKVQPAELEDSGVYFCASSLGQGTPSYNEQFFGPGTRLTVL.

The V and J genes are TRBV10-3 and TRBJ2-7; D unclear. Per germline, CDR1 ENHRY and CDR2 SYGVKD. Trimming cost V 4 bases and J 5 bases, with 21 bases left between them. The CDR3 sequence is 16 residues long. The CDR3 reads CAISAHSAALGNEQYF. CDR3 bases: TGTGCCATCAGTGCGCATTCGGCTGCCCTCGGAAACGAGCAGTACTTC.

This chain connects TRBV20-1 to TRBJ1-1; a possible D gene is TRBD1 (6 bases). V lost 0 bases and J lost 7, with 12 bases in between. Germline CDR1 is DFQATT and CDR2 is SNEGSKA (reference sequence). The CDR3 has 13 residues. DNA for the CDR3: TGCAGTGCTAGAGAAGCAGGGGAGGTTGAAGCTTTCTTT. It translates to CSAREAGEVEAFF.

This clonotype was seen repeatedly, ten times or more. The chain joins TRBV29-1 to TRBJ1-1; no clear D gene. This CDR3 has 12 amino acids. Germline lookup yields CDR1 SQVTM and CDR2 ANQGSEA. The germline V and J ends were trimmed by 4 bases and 2 bases, with 8 bases remaining between them. The chain's CDR3 is CSVGTANTEAFF. The CDR3 coding sequence is TGCAGCGTTGGGACCGCTAACACTGAAGCTTTCTTT.

This clonotype has ten or more counts. This chain connects TRBV7-2 to TRBJ2-3, with D maybe TRBD2 (5 bases). V lost 5 bases, J lost 8 bases, and 11 bases lay in between. CDR3 size: 12 residues. Germline CDR1 is SGHTA and CDR2 is FQGNSA. CDR3 nucleotide sequence: TGTGCCAGCAGCGAAAGAGGGAGTACGCAGTATTTT. Its protein is CASSERGSTQYF.